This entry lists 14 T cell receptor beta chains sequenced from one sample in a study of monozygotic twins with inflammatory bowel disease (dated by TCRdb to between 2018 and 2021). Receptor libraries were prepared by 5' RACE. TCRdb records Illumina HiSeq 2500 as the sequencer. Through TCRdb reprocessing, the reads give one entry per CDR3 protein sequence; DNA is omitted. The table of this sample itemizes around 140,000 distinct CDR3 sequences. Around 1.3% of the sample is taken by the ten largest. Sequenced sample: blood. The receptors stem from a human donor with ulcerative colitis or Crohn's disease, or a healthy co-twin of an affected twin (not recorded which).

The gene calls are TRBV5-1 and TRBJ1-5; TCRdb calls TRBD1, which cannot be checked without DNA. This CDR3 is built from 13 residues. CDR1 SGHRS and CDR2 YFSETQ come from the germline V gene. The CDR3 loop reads CASAQGSNQPQHF.

This chain's CDR3 is CSGVRSSSGSWNEQFF. The gene calls are TRBV29-1 and TRBJ2-1; no DNA is available, so the TRBD2 call from TCRdb remains unchecked. The germline V gene encodes CDR1 SQVTM and CDR2 ANQGSEA. The CDR3 loop spans 16 amino acids.

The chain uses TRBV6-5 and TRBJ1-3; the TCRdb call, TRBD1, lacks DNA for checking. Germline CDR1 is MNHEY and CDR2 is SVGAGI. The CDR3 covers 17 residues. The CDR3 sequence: CASSSRDSTHSGNTIYF.

The CDR3 sequence: CSARDLASGSKTQYF. The chain is built from TRBV20-1 and TRBJ2-5; without DNA, the TCRdb call of TRBD2 cannot be checked. This CDR3 has 15 amino acids. The V gene's germline CDR1 is DFQATT and CDR2 SNEGSKA (reference sequence).

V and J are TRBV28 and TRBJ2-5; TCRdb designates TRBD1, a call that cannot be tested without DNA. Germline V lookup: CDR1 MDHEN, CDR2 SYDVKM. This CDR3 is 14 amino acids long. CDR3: CASNVQGVGETQYF.

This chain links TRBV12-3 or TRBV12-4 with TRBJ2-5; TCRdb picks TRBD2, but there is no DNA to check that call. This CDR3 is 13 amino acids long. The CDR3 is CASSSGTSGTVYF.

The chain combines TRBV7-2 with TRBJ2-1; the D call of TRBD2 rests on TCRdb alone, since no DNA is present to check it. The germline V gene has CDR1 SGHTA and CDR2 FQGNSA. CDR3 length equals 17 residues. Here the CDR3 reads CASSLGRLAGGTNEQFF.

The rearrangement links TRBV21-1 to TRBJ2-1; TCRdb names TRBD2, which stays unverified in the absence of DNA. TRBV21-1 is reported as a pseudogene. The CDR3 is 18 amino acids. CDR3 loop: CASSKACGRESSYNEQFF.

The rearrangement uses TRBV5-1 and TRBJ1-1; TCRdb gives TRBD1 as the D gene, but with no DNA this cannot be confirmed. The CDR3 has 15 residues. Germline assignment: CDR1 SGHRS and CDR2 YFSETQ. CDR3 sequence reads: CASSLQGGSETEAFF.

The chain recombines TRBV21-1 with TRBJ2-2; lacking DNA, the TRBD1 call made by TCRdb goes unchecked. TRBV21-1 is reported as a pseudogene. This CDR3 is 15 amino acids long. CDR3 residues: CASSKQGGDTGELFF.

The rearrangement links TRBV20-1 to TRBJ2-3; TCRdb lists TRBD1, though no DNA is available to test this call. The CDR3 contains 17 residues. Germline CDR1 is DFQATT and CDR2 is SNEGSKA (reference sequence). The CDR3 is CSARGPLGGRRADTQYF.

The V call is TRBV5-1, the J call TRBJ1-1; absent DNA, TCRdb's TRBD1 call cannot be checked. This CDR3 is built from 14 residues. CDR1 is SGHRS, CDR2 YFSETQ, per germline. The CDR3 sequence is CASSLEVTGNEAFF.

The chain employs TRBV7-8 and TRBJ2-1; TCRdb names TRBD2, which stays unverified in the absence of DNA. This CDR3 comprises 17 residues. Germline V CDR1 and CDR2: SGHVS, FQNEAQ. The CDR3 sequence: CASSLAGLAGLYNEQFF.

CDR3 region: CSASRLAGGGGEQFF. The chain employs TRBV20-1 and TRBJ2-1; TCRdb selects TRBD2, and the lack of DNA leaves this call unchecked. Germline CDR1 reads DFQATT; CDR2 reads SNEGSKA (reference sequence). The CDR3 runs 15 residues.